This TCR beta chain appears in the sequencing data of a study of cytomegalovirus exposure and HLA in healthy donors. This clone turned up a few times. At one of its ends the junction is not consistent with the germline gene, which may arise from a read error. This CDR3 has 18 amino acids. Germline lookup yields CDR1 SEHNR and CDR2 FQNEAQ (reference sequence). In the PCR, 60 Vbeta and 13 Jbeta primers were used. Generated by immunoSEQ multiplex PCR, the TCRdb table keeps only in-frame clones and is missing some. Of about 110,000 clones listed, about three quarters are singletons. The sequenced sample was PBMCs. The TCR comes from a woman aged 35 to 49 in good health and CMV-seropositive. This chain links TRBV7-9 with TRBJ1-6; D is perhaps TRBD1 (6 bases). CDR3 protein: CSSSQKPGGDPYNSPLHF. In DNA, the CDR3 is TGTTCCAGCAGCCAAAAACCGGGGGGCGACCCTTATAATTCACCCCTCCACTTT.